Below, 29 T cell receptor beta chains from the same sample are listed, as sequenced in a study of control samples from healthy donors and cancer patients. Using immunoSEQ multiplex PCR, the repertoire was profiled, and TCRdb retains in-frame clones only, with some absent. Of roughly 70,000 clones in the sample, around 82% were seen once. The material sequenced was blood. The receptors were sampled from a man aged 45-60 years in good health.

The gene calls are TRBV7-9 and TRBJ1-4; D is unclear. Germline CDR1 reads SEHNR; CDR2 reads FQNEAQ (reference sequence). The CDR3 covers 15 residues. Trimming cost V 3 bases and J 5 bases, with 13 bases left between them. CDR3 loop: CASSFLSSENEKLFF. CDR3 DNA: TGTGCCAGCAGCTTTCTTTCCAGTGAGAATGAAAAACTGTTTTTT.

The genes are TRBV11-2 and TRBJ2-5; D might be TRBD2 (7 bases). V lost 5 bases and J 6 bases, leaving 19 bases between the germline ends. Looked up from germline, CDR1 is SGHAT and CDR2 is FQNNGV. There are 15 residues in the CDR3. The CDR3 here is CASSGGGAGMKTQYF. CDR3 DNA sequence: TGTGCCAGCAGCGGGGGGGGCGCGGGGATGAAGACCCAGTACTTC.

This clone was seen a few times. The V call is TRBV27, the J call TRBJ1-1; D unresolved. Deletions cut 3 bases from V and 7 bases from J, with 12 bases between. Germline V lookup: CDR1 MNHEY, CDR2 SMNVEV (reference sequence). This CDR3 is built from 13 residues. The CDR3 sequence: CASSFVRAGEAFF. The CDR3 region has the DNA TGTGCCAGCAGTTTTGTGAGGGCGGGTGAAGCTTTCTTT.

This chain links TRBV9 with TRBJ2-5; 16 nucleotides agree with TRBD2. The germline V gene has CDR1 SGDLS and CDR2 YYNGEE. Germline trimming cut 4 bases from V and 5 bases from J; bases unmatched to any gene: 11. CDR3 size: 18 residues. This CDR3 reads CASSLSGTSGRARETQYF. The CDR3 coding sequence is TGTGCCAGCAGCCTCTCGGGGACTAGCGGGAGGGCCCGGGAGACCCAGTACTTC.

There are a few counts of this clone. The CDR3 nucleotides read TGTGCCACCAGCAGAGGACAGATTAACTATGGCTACACCTTC. This encodes CATSRGQINYGYTF. V gene TRBV15 combines with J gene TRBJ1-2; tentative D call: TRBD1 (5 bases). Trimming left V 1 base short and J 1 base short, with 7 bases between. Germline-derived CDR1 and CDR2 are LNHNV and YYDKDF (reference sequence). The CDR3 has 14 amino acids.

The chain is built from TRBV10-1 and TRBJ2-4; 16 bases line up with TRBD2. V shed 4 bases and J 10 bases; nucleotides not matched to a gene: 1. In germline, CDR1 is WNHNN, CDR2 SYGVQD (reference sequence). CDR3 length: 14 residues. The CDR3 loop is CASSGGLAGGIQYF. The DNA for the CDR3 is TGCGCCAGCAGTGGGGGACTAGCGGGAGGGATTCAGTACTTC.

There are a few counts of this clone. The J gene is TRBJ2-1, the V gene TRBV4-2, with 9 bases lining up with TRBD1. J gave up 7 bases and V 0 bases, and 1 base lay outside the gene matches. The germline gives CDR1 LGHNA, CDR2 YNFKEQ. This CDR3 contains 14 residues. CDR3 sequence (DNA): TGTGCCAGCAGCCAAGAGGGGACAGGGAATGAGCAGTTCTTC. The encoded protein is CASSQEGTGNEQFF.

The J gene is TRBJ2-3, the V gene TRBV10-1; perhaps TRBD2 as D (6 bases). With 3 bases removed from V and 4 bases from J, the gap between germline ends came to 11 bases. Germline CDR1 is WNHNN and CDR2 is SYGVQD (reference sequence). The CDR3 extends over 14 amino acids. CDR3 nucleotides: TGCGCCAGCAGTGATCGGAGGGACCCAGATACGCAGTATTTT. Translated, it gives CASSDRRDPDTQYF.

The chain joins TRBV29-1 to TRBJ2-7; 7 bases fit TRBD2. This CDR3 region has 15 residues. The germline gives CDR1 SQVTM, CDR2 ANQGSEA. V was clipped by 3 bases and J by 5 bases; unmatched bases: 13. CDR3 sequence reads: CSVEVGRAVWDEQYF. In nucleotides, the CDR3 is TGCAGCGTTGAGGTAGGGAGGGCCGTTTGGGACGAGCAGTACTTC.

The chain has TRBV11-2 and TRBJ1-2; TRBD1 is a possible D gene (5 bases). The CDR3 runs 14 residues. With 5 bases removed from V and 2 bases from J, the gap between germline ends came to 12 bases. Germline V lookup: CDR1 SGHAT, CDR2 FQNNGV. The CDR3 coding sequence is TGTGCCAGCAGCCCCTCTGGGGGGAACTATGGCTACACCTTC. Protein: CASSPSGGNYGYTF.

The chain has TRBV7-2 and TRBJ2-1, with TRBD1 matching over 8 bases. The germline V gene has CDR1 SGHTA and CDR2 FQGNSA. The CDR3 length is 15 residues. The J segment lost 6 bases and the V segment lost 4 bases, leaving 8 bases of the junction unmatched. The CDR3 spells CASSSQGALLNEQFF. CDR3 in DNA: TGTGCCAGCAGCTCTCAGGGGGCCCTCCTCAATGAGCAGTTCTTC.

The genes are TRBV5-4 and TRBJ2-7; 9 nucleotides align to TRBD2. V lost 5 bases to trimming and J lost 2 bases; unmatched junction nucleotides: 5. CDR3 length: 14 amino acids. Germline assignment: CDR1 SGHNT and CDR2 YYREEE (reference sequence). CDR3 DNA: TGTGCCAGCAGGGCCGGGACTAGCCCCTACGAGCAGTACTTC. It codes for CASRAGTSPYEQYF.

The V call is TRBV5-1, the J call TRBJ1-1; TRBD1 is a possible D gene (6 bases). The CDR3 sequence is 14 residues long. Between the trimmed V and J ends, which lost 2 bases and 2 bases, there was a span of 10 bases. The germline CDR1 and CDR2 sequences are SGHRS and YFSETQ. The CDR3 loop reads CASSLTQGNTEAFF. Written as DNA, the CDR3 is TGCGCCAGCAGCTTAACACAGGGTAACACTGAAGCTTTCTTT.

This clone was seen more than once but under ten times. V gene TRBV28 combines with J gene TRBJ1-1; the D is unclear. With 4 bases removed from V and 1 base from J, the gap between germline ends came to 1 base. CDR3 length equals 11 residues. Germline V lookup: CDR1 MDHEN, CDR2 SYDVKM. Here the CDR3 DNA reads TGTGCCAGCAGTTGGAACACTGAAGCTTTCTTT. Translation gives CASSWNTEAFF.

J is TRBJ1-2 and V is TRBV4-1; D is ambiguous. V lost 0 bases and J lost 5, with 13 bases in between. The CDR3 is made up of 15 amino acids. Germline lookup yields CDR1 MGHRA and CDR2 YSYEKL. The CDR3 loop reads CASSQEWAPHYGYTF. The CDR3 bases are TGCGCCAGCAGCCAAGAATGGGCTCCTCATTATGGCTACACCTTC.

The rearrangement links TRBV18 to TRBJ1-5, with D uncertain. CDR3 length: 15 amino acids. Germline CDR1 is KGHSH and CDR2 is LQKENI. V was trimmed by 2 bases and J by 0 bases, leaving 8 bases between them. CDR3 DNA sequence: TGTGCCAGCTCACCAGCGGGCTATAGCAATCAGCCCCAGCATTTT. Its translation: CASSPAGYSNQPQHF.

Note on this clone: Other DNA sequences in this specimen translate into the identical CDR3. This chain uses TRBV12-3 or TRBV12-4 with TRBJ1-2; no firm D call. Trimming stripped 8 bases from V and 2 bases from J, with 6 bases between. This CDR3 comprises 11 residues. The CDR3 DNA is TGTGCCAGCTCATCGAACTATGGCTACACCTTC. It specifies CASSSNYGYTF.

The V gene is TRBV2, the J gene TRBJ2-5; TRBD2 aligns across 9 bases. Looked up from germline, CDR1 is SNHLY and CDR2 is FYNNEI. The CDR3 is 15 amino acids. V trimming: 2 bases; J trimming: 7 bases; junction bases outside the gene matches: 8. The CDR3 sequence: CASSERRGGIGTQYF. The CDR3 DNA reads as TGTGCCAGCAGTGAAAGGCGGGGGGGAATAGGGACCCAGTACTTC.

The V and J genes are TRBV4-1 and TRBJ2-6; possibly TRBD1 or TRBD2 for D (5 bases each). This CDR3 region has 17 residues. Germline loops: CDR1 MGHRA, CDR2 YSYEKL. Trimming left V 7 bases short and J 0 bases short, with 16 bases between. The chain's CDR3 is CASTPRGPISGANVLTF. The CDR3 region has the DNA TGCGCCAGCACCCCCCGGGGACCAATCTCTGGGGCCAACGTCCTGACTTTC.

J is TRBJ1-5 and V is TRBV6-1; D unresolved. The V end was cut by 1 base, the J end by 0 bases, with 10 bases between. Per the germline V gene, CDR1 is MNHNS and CDR2 is SASEGT. This CDR3 is 16 amino acids long. As DNA, the CDR3 is TGTGCCAGCAGTGAAGGCGCGAATTTTAGCAATCAGCCCCAGCATTTT. This sequence encodes CASSEGANFSNQPQHF.

V is TRBV9 and J is TRBJ2-7; 9 bases agree with TRBD2. Trimming at V came to 4 bases and at J to 3 bases, leaving 8 bases not matched to a gene. This CDR3 contains 15 residues. Germline values: CDR1 SGDLS, CDR2 YYNGEE. The CDR3 region has the DNA TGTGCCAGCAGCAGATTAGCGGGAGAAAACTACGAGCAGTACTTC. Its translation: CASSRLAGENYEQYF.

The rearrangement joins TRBV7-2 to TRBJ2-1, with TRBD2 as a possible D gene (5 bases). The CDR3 extends over 13 amino acids. Germline-derived CDR1 and CDR2 are SGHTA and FQGNSA. V was clipped by 3 bases and J by 8 bases, with 11 bases between them. The CDR3 region is CASSLGAAHEQFF. CDR3 coding DNA: TGTGCCAGCAGCTTGGGAGCCGCCCATGAGCAGTTCTTC.

The J gene is TRBJ2-7, the V gene TRBV27; 7 nucleotides line up with TRBD1. The J segment lost 6 bases and the V segment lost 8 bases, leaving 4 bases of the junction unmatched. The V gene's germline CDR1 is MNHEY and CDR2 SMNVEV (reference sequence). The length of the CDR3 is 11 residues. For the CDR3, the DNA is TGTGCCAGCGCCTACAGGGGCGAGCAGTACTTC. Protein product: CASAYRGEQYF.

The chain uses TRBV7-2 and TRBJ2-2; D is perhaps TRBD1 (6 bases). V lost 3 bases and J lost 7, with 15 bases in between. CDR1 is SGHTA, CDR2 FQGNSA, per germline. This CDR3 comprises 15 residues. CDR3 sequence (DNA): TGTGCCAGCAGCTTCCCGATAGGGACAAGCGGGGAGCTGTTTTTT. This gives the protein CASSFPIGTSGELFF.

The chain is built from TRBV15 and TRBJ2-5; 10 bases are a match to TRBD2. The trim removed 5 bases at V and 5 bases at J, leaving 20 bases unmatched. This CDR3 contains 19 residues. Germline CDR1 LNHNV, CDR2 YYDKDF (reference sequence). The CDR3 nucleotides read TGTGCCACCAGCCCCCGTCGGGGGCTAGCGGGGGACAATAGGGAGACCCAGTACTTC. It translates to CATSPRRGLAGDNRETQYF.

The rearrangement links TRBV6-6 to TRBJ2-7; TRBD2 agrees at 10 bases. V lost 6 bases to trimming and J lost 6 bases; unmatched junction nucleotides: 11. Germline-derived CDR1 and CDR2 are MNHNY and SVGAGI (reference sequence). This CDR3 is 15 amino acids long. The CDR3 coding sequence is TGTGCCAGCAGCCGACTCCTAGCGGGAGCTTCCGAGCAGTACTTC. It encodes CASSRLLAGASEQYF.

The chain is built from TRBV30 and TRBJ1-1; TRBD1 is a possible D gene (5 bases). This CDR3 has 11 amino acids. V lost 5 bases and J 4 bases, leaving 8 bases between the germline ends. The germline V gene has CDR1 GTSNPN and CDR2 SVGIG (reference sequence). CDR3 sequence reads: CAWGGFTEAFF. The DNA for the CDR3 is TGTGCCTGGGGGGGTTTCACTGAAGCTTTCTTT.

The rearrangement links TRBV19 to TRBJ1-5; tentatively, D is TRBD1 (6 bases). V lost 2 bases and J lost 9, with 14 bases in between. CDR3 length: 14 amino acids. The V gene's germline CDR1 is LNHDA and CDR2 SQIVND (reference sequence). This CDR3 is CASSIRGPGGPQHF. The CDR3, as DNA: TGTGCCAGTAGTATACGGGGGCCCGGAGGGCCCCAGCATTTT.

V usage is TRBV6-1 and J usage is TRBJ1-1; D remains ambiguous. The V gene lost 2 bases and the J gene lost 2 bases, with 18 bases spanning the gap. Per germline, CDR1 MNHNS and CDR2 SASEGT. CDR3 length: 17 residues. CDR3 residues: CASSEYLRTKLNTEAFF. The CDR3 DNA reads TGTGCCAGCAGTGAATATTTGAGGACCAAACTAAACACTGAAGCTTTCTTT.